The 20 T cell receptor beta chains given below trace back to one sample, sequenced in a study of shared clonotypes between healthy human individuals. Repertoires were generated with immunoSEQ multiplex PCR, while TCRdb's copy carries only in-frame clones and drops some. This sample has about 2.2 million clones, with around 95% found just once. Naive-designated CD8 cells lacked CD45RO, were positively enriched for CCR7, and omitted terminally differentiated effector memory CD45RA+ cells. Sequenced: naive CD8+ T cells from PBMCs. The receptors derive from a man aged 18 to 29 in good health. Some clones in this sample may be carry-over from other donors' samples.

The chain combines TRBV7-8 with TRBJ2-3; tentatively, D is TRBD2 (5 bases). There are 15 residues in the CDR3. From germline, CDR1 is SGHVS and CDR2 FQNEAQ. Trimming left V 3 bases short and J 2 bases short, with 12 bases between. In DNA, the CDR3 is TGTGCCAGCAGCTTGGCTGCGGACTTCACAGATACGCAGTATTTT. This gives the protein CASSLAADFTDTQYF.

A single count supports this clone. This rearrangement joins TRBV27 to TRBJ1-6; D is possibly TRBD1 (5 bases). CDR1 is MNHEY and CDR2 is SMNVEV in the germline V gene (reference sequence). Trimming stripped 8 bases from V and 10 bases from J, with 18 bases between. This CDR3 comprises 14 residues. The CDR3 is CASSSGADGSPLHF. CDR3 bases: TGTGCCAGCTCCAGCGGGGCGGACGGGTCACCCCTCCACTTT.

The chain combines TRBV11-2 with TRBJ2-7; D possibly corresponds to TRBD2 (5 bases). The CDR3 consists of 15 residues. The V and J ends lost 1 base and 4 bases respectively, with 14 bases between them. The germline V gene has CDR1 SGHAT and CDR2 FQNNGV. The CDR3: CASSLGGGSLYEQYF. For the CDR3, the DNA is TGTGCCAGCAGCTTAGGAGGCGGGTCTCTATACGAGCAGTACTTC. Looking up the rest from reference TRBV11-2 and TRBJ2-7 gives the full variable domain: EAGVAQSPRYKIIEKRQSVAFWCNPISGHATLYWYQQILGQGPKLLIQFQNNGVVDDSQLPKDRFSAERLKGVDSTLKIQPAKLEDSAVYLCASSLGGGSLYEQYFGPGTRLTVT.

This clone was seen just once. Different DNA sequences within this sample yield the same CDR3. The chain links TRBV27 to TRBJ2-7; 8 bases map to TRBD1. The CDR3 consists of 14 residues. CDR1 is MNHEY, CDR2 SMNVEV, per germline (reference sequence). The trim removed 5 bases at V and 7 bases at J, leaving 10 bases unmatched. CDR3 sequence: CASSPRTGSREQYF. The CDR3 coding sequence is TGTGCCAGCAGTCCCCGGACAGGGTCAAGGGAGCAGTACTTC.

This clone was detected only once. The CDR3 bases are TGTGCCAGCAGTTTCGGTAGTAGCGGGAGAAAAGAGACCCAGTACTTC. Protein: CASSFGSSGRKETQYF. The chain carries TRBV28 and TRBJ2-5; 9 bases map to TRBD2. Germline V gene data show CDR1 as MDHEN and CDR2 as SYDVKM. CDR3 length: 16 residues. After removal of 3 bases from V and 3 bases from J, the junction contained 8 bases not matched to a gene.

The rearrangement joins TRBV5-4 to TRBJ2-3; perhaps TRBD2 as D (6 bases). The V end lost 4 bases, the J end lost 4 bases, and 13 bases lay between the germline ends. The CDR3 runs to 14 residues. Germline V CDR1 and CDR2: SGHNT, YYREEE (reference sequence). CDR3: CASSRRGSADTQYF. CDR3 DNA: TGTGCCAGCAGCCGACGGGGGTCTGCAGATACGCAGTATTTT.

The J gene is TRBJ2-1, the V gene TRBV10-3, with 8 positions matching TRBD2. Germline V gene sequence: CDR1 ENHRY, CDR2 SYGVKD. This CDR3 has 12 residues. The trim removed 6 bases at V and 8 bases at J, leaving 3 bases unmatched. CDR3 sequence reads: CAIRRGADEQFF. The CDR3 bases are TGTGCCATCAGGCGGGGGGCGGATGAGCAGTTCTTC.

The rearrangement joins TRBV9 to TRBJ1-3; D gene ambiguous. The germline V gene encodes CDR1 SGDLS and CDR2 YYNGEE. This CDR3 has 16 amino acids. V lost 0 bases to trimming and J lost 0 bases, with 10 bases between them. The CDR3 bases are TGTGCCAGCAGCGTAGCGGACCGGCGCTCTGGAAACACCATATATTTT. Translation: CASSVADRRSGNTIYF.

This sequence joins TRBV7-8 and TRBJ1-3, with 8 bases matching TRBD1. This CDR3 comprises 14 residues. Germline V gene data show CDR1 as SGHVS and CDR2 as FQNEAQ. With V trimmed by 5 bases and J by 4 bases, 4 bases remained unmatched. The CDR3 coding sequence is TGTGCCAGCAGCGACAGGGGAACAGGAAACACCATATATTTT. This gives the protein CASSDRGTGNTIYF.

This clone occurred once. This chain uses TRBV19 with TRBJ2-3; D gene ambiguous. V lost 3 bases to trimming and J lost 3 bases, with 7 bases between them. The length of the CDR3 is 13 residues. Germline assignment: CDR1 LNHDA and CDR2 SQIVND (reference sequence). DNA of the CDR3: TGTGCCAGTAGTATCGATGAGACAGATACGCAGTATTTT. It is translated as CASSIDETDTQYF.

The gene calls are TRBV6-5 and TRBJ2-1; TRBD2 aligns across 13 bases. The CDR3 length is 16 residues. The trim removed 4 bases at V and 10 bases at J, leaving 10 bases unmatched. The V gene's germline CDR1 is MNHEY and CDR2 SVGAGI. CDR3 nucleotides: TGTGCCAGCAGTTCGGTGGGGACTAGCGGGACGTGGGAGCAGTTCTTC. Its protein product is CASSSVGTSGTWEQFF.

The chain carries TRBV13 and TRBJ1-2, with D tentatively TRBD1 (6 bases). V was clipped by 5 bases and J by 4 bases, with 14 bases between them. Germline V gene data show CDR1 as PRHDT and CDR2 as FYEKMQ (reference sequence). This CDR3 has 14 residues. In DNA form, the CDR3 reads TGTGCCAGCAGCCCCCCGGGGGGGCGCTATGGCTACACCTTC. Its translation is CASSPPGGRYGYTF.

With regard to this clone: The sample carries other DNA sequences with the same CDR3. The V call is TRBV27, the J call TRBJ2-7; TRBD2 aligns across 7 bases. Germline values: CDR1 MNHEY, CDR2 SMNVEV (reference sequence). The CDR3 is made up of 15 amino acids. Trimming took 4 bases from V and 2 from J; bases not matched to a gene: 8. The CDR3 DNA reads as TGTGCCAGCAGTTCGCGGACTAGTGGAACCTACGAGCAGTACTTC. Translation: CASSSRTSGTYEQYF.

The genes are TRBV18 and TRBJ2-5, with no clear D. V lost 1 base and J 5 bases, leaving 14 bases between the germline ends. The CDR3 runs 15 residues. Germline V gene data show CDR1 as KGHSH and CDR2 as LQKENI. CDR3 amino acids: CASSPQDVGGETQYF. The CDR3 DNA follows: TGTGCCAGCTCACCACAAGACGTAGGTGGGGAGACCCAGTACTTC.

The chain uses TRBV19 and TRBJ1-1; 10 bases fit TRBD1. CDR1 LNHDA and CDR2 SQIVND come from the germline V gene (reference sequence). The CDR3 length is 13 residues. Losses at the gene ends were 5 bases for V and 4 bases for J; bases not matched to a gene: 1. The CDR3 DNA follows: TGTGCCAGTAGTGGGACAGGGGCCACTGAAGCTTTCTTT. This sequence encodes CASSGTGATEAFF.

The sample holds a few counts of this clone. V gene TRBV4-1 combines with J gene TRBJ1-1; D is perhaps TRBD1 (5 bases). Germline lookup yields CDR1 MGHRA and CDR2 YSYEKL. The CDR3 is 16 residues long. The ends were cut back, 1 base at V and 0 bases at J, with 12 bases in the middle. CDR3 DNA sequence: TGCGCCAGCAGCCAAGGTCGACAGACCATGAACACTGAAGCTTTCTTT. Its translation is CASSQGRQTMNTEAFF.

This chain connects TRBV10-1 to TRBJ2-5, with 9 bases lining up with TRBD2. Germline CDR1 is WNHNN and CDR2 is SYGVQD (reference sequence). V trimming: 5 bases; J trimming: 0 bases; junction bases outside the gene matches: 4. The CDR3 runs 15 residues. The CDR3 spells CASSMTSGHQETQYF. CDR3 DNA: TGCGCCAGCAGTATGACTAGCGGTCACCAAGAGACCCAGTACTTC.

The rearrangement links TRBV7-9 to TRBJ1-3; a possible D gene is TRBD1 (5 bases). The CDR3 loop spans 15 amino acids. In germline, CDR1 is SEHNR, CDR2 FQNEAQ (reference sequence). The germline V and J ends were trimmed by 3 bases and 0 bases, with 9 bases remaining between them. CDR3 in amino acids: CASSLGVGSGNTIYF. The CDR3 region has the DNA TGTGCCAGCAGCTTGGGGGTTGGCTCTGGAAACACCATATATTTT.

The chain uses TRBV4-1 and TRBJ2-1; D might be TRBD1 (5 bases). With 4 bases removed from V and 0 bases from J, the gap between germline ends came to 10 bases. In germline, CDR1 is MGHRA, CDR2 YSYEKL. The CDR3 totals 15 residues. This CDR3 is CASSRRDSSYNEQFF. As DNA, the CDR3 is TGCGCCAGCAGCCGCAGGGATAGCTCCTACAATGAGCAGTTCTTC.

The V and J genes are TRBV27 and TRBJ2-5; TRBD1 aligns across 10 bases. The DNA matches TRBJ2-7 better at its end, which makes the J call doubtful. There are 16 residues in the CDR3. Germline values: CDR1 MNHEY, CDR2 SMNVEV (reference sequence). DNA of the CDR3: TGTGCCAGCAGTTTTCAAGGGACAGGGGTTGGGTACGAGCAGTACTTC. Encoded protein: CASSFQGTGVGYEQYF.